The 23 T cell receptor beta chains reported below all come from one sample, sequenced in a study of spatial heterogeneity in lung cancer. Whole-study findings and limits: The number of expanded tumor alpha and beta chains correlated with mutation number.

As for time point: sample taken at primary tumor resection. TCRdb reprocessed the 5' RACE reads with MiXCR, giving one entry per CDR3 protein. Here the sample spans 20,000 to 25,000 distinct CDR3 sequences, approximately 3% being singletons. No antigen is known for these receptors. The sequencing used lung tumor tissue, collected at surgery. These TCRs come from a male donor with early-stage non-small cell lung cancer.

This clonotype was counted many times. J is TRBJ1-1 and V is TRBV27; D not certain. Trimming shortened V by 2 bases and J by 3 bases, and 10 bases separated the two germline ends. The CDR3 is made up of 14 amino acids. Germline CDR1 reads MNHEY; CDR2 reads SMNVEV (reference sequence). CDR3 sequence (DNA): TGTGCCAGCAGTTTAGTCGGACGAGACACTGAAGCTTTCTTT. It is translated as CASSLVGRDTEAFF.

Many counts were recorded for this clonotype. J is TRBJ2-6 and V is TRBV7-2, with D tentatively TRBD2 (6 bases). V dropped 4 bases and J dropped 3 bases, with 25 bases sitting between them. This CDR3 spans 20 amino acids. In germline, CDR1 is SGHTA, CDR2 FQGNSA. The CDR3 sequence: CASSSRSRGSGVGGANVLTF. Here the CDR3 DNA reads TGTGCCAGCAGCTCCCGGAGCCGGGGGTCGGGGGTTGGTGGGGCCAACGTCCTGACTTTC.

Many counts were recorded for this clonotype. The chain is built from TRBV5-1 and TRBJ1-2; D is possibly TRBD1 (5 bases). The CDR3 has 13 residues. V dropped 4 bases and J dropped 2 bases, with 9 bases sitting between them. CDR1 SGHRS and CDR2 YFSETQ come from the germline V gene. In nucleotides, the CDR3 is TGCGCCAGCAGCCTTGACAGCAACTATGGCTACACCTTC. This translates into CASSLDSNYGYTF.

The rearrangement joins TRBV3-1 to TRBJ1-2; D possibly corresponds to TRBD1 (6 bases). From germline, CDR1 is LGHDT and CDR2 YNNKEL (reference sequence). The V and J ends lost 4 bases and 4 bases respectively, with 16 bases between them. This CDR3 has 15 amino acids. DNA for the CDR3: TGTGCCAGCAGCCGTAACAGGGAGGGTGGCTATGGCTACACCTTC. It is translated as CASSRNREGGYGYTF.

This clonotype was observed a few times. J is TRBJ2-5 and V is TRBV7-2, with 9 positions matching TRBD1. The germline gives CDR1 SGHTA, CDR2 FQGNSA. The CDR3 consists of 15 residues. Trimming cost V 4 bases and J 5 bases; bases outside gene matches: 8. This CDR3 is CASSWQGQGPETQYF. The CDR3 bases are TGTGCCAGCAGCTGGCAGGGACAGGGACCGGAGACCCAGTACTTC.

The rearrangement joins TRBV13 to TRBJ1-6; unclear D gene. Germline CDR1 is PRHDT and CDR2 is FYEKMQ (reference sequence). The CDR3 runs 15 residues. V was clipped by 4 bases and J by 7 bases, with 14 bases between them. In nucleotides, the CDR3 is TGTGCCAGCAGCTCTCGAGCAGTTTTGAATTCACCCCTCCACTTT. It encodes CASSSRAVLNSPLHF. Based on the CDR3 plus reference TRBV13 and TRBJ1-6, the full variable domain is AAGVIQSPRHLIKEKRETATLKCYPIPRHDTVYWYQQGPGQDPQFLISFYEKMQSDKGSIPDRFSAQQFSDYHSELNMSSLELGDSALYFCASSSRAVLNSPLHFGNGTRLTVT.

This clonotype was counted at least ten times. The genes are TRBV6-5 and TRBJ2-3, with D possibly TRBD1 on 5 matching bases. Germline lookup yields CDR1 MNHEY and CDR2 SVGAGI. The CDR3 length is 15 residues. V was clipped by 0 bases and J by 1 base, with 8 bases between them. The CDR3 nucleotides read TGTGCCAGCAGTTACTCCCAGGGCGGCACAGATACGCAGTATTTT. As protein: CASSYSQGGTDTQYF.

Ten or more counts support this clonotype. This chain joins TRBV3-1 and TRBJ1-2; D possibly corresponds to TRBD1 (6 bases). V was pared by 6 bases and J by 0 bases, with 14 bases between. The CDR3 runs 15 residues. Germline lookup yields CDR1 LGHDT and CDR2 YNNKEL (reference sequence). This chain's CDR3 is CASRDLDRANYGYTF. CDR3 coding DNA: TGTGCCAGCAGAGACCTGGACAGAGCTAACTATGGCTACACCTTC.

In its sample, this clonotype is medium-sized. The genes are TRBV28 and TRBJ2-5; 10 bases fit TRBD2. V lost 4 bases to trimming and J lost 1 base; unmatched junction nucleotides: 6. CDR3 length: 16 residues. Looked up from germline, CDR1 is MDHEN and CDR2 is SYDVKM. CDR3 residues: CASSSPTSGLQETQYF. The CDR3 DNA follows: TGTGCCAGCAGTTCCCCGACTAGCGGGCTCCAAGAGACCCAGTACTTC.

This clonotype was counted many times. This chain joins TRBV20-1 and TRBJ2-3; D unresolved. The V end lost 8 bases, the J end lost 0 bases, and 18 bases lay between the germline ends. The germline V gene has CDR1 DFQATT and CDR2 SNEGSKA (reference sequence). CDR3 length: 15 residues. The CDR3 DNA follows: TGCAGTACCCAAGACCCACCCGCTAGCACAGATACGCAGTATTTT. It codes for CSTQDPPASTDTQYF.

This clonotype was counted ten times or more. V is TRBV20-1 and J is TRBJ2-3; 16 bases fit TRBD2. The germline CDR1 and CDR2 sequences are DFQATT and SNEGSKA (reference sequence). This CDR3 contains 22 residues. V lost 1 base and J lost 4; bases outside the gene matches: 20. DNA for the CDR3: TGCAGTGCTAGAGGACGATCAACTCAATCCGGGACTAGCGGGAGGGCCTCAGATACGCAGTATTTT. Its translation is CSARGRSTQSGTSGRASDTQYF.

This clonotype was counted ten times or more. The CDR3 sequence is CASSQTRDHIVQETQYF. CDR3 DNA: TGTGCCAGCAGCCAAACCCGGGACCACATAGTTCAAGAGACCCAGTACTTC. The chain uses TRBV14 and TRBJ2-5, with D tentatively TRBD1 or TRBD2 (5 bases each). The CDR3 contains 17 residues. Trimming took 2 bases from V and 2 from J, leaving 18 bases between them. Germline V gene sequence: CDR1 SGHDN, CDR2 FVKESK.

This clonotype was observed at least ten times. The chain couples TRBV5-1 to TRBJ2-7; D remains ambiguous. Germline loops: CDR1 SGHRS, CDR2 YFSETQ. Deletions cut 0 bases from V and 2 bases from J, with 3 bases between. The CDR3 is 12 residues long. For the CDR3, the DNA is TGCGCCAGCAGCTTGGTCCCCTACGAGCAGTACTTC. This gives the protein CASSLVPYEQYF.

This clonotype was observed at least ten times. The chain links TRBV7-3 to TRBJ2-2; D uncertain. Between the trimmed V and J ends, which lost 5 bases and 1 base, there was a span of 5 bases. The CDR3 is 13 amino acids. Germline CDR1 is SGHTA and CDR2 is FQGTGA. The DNA for the CDR3 is TGTGCCAGCAGCCCCCAGAACACCGGGGAGCTGTTTTTT. Translating it yields CASSPQNTGELFF.

Many counts were recorded for this clonotype. The gene calls are TRBV19 and TRBJ1-2; 8 bases align to TRBD1. CDR1 LNHDA and CDR2 SQIVND come from the germline V gene (reference sequence). The CDR3 is made up of 14 amino acids. Trimming took 7 bases from V and 6 from J; bases not matched to a gene: 10. CDR3 sequence: CASTQVSGGDGYTF. CDR3 bases: TGTGCCAGTACTCAGGTTTCAGGGGGCGATGGCTACACCTTC.

This clonotype ranks as medium-sized. The chain recombines TRBV6-5 with TRBJ2-2; D is perhaps TRBD1 (5 bases). Trimming cost V 6 bases and J 7 bases, with 18 bases left between them. The CDR3 loop spans 15 amino acids. Per the germline V gene, CDR1 is MNHEY and CDR2 is SVGAGI. The CDR3, as DNA: TGTGCCAGCAGCCTAAGGCCGTCTCAGGGCGGGGAGCTGTTTTTT. Its protein product is CASSLRPSQGGELFF.

This clonotype was counted at least ten times. The gene calls are TRBV11-2 and TRBJ2-7; D is possibly TRBD1 (5 bases). Germline CDR1 SGHAT, CDR2 FQNNGV. V was cut by 2 bases and J by 0 bases, with 11 bases left in between. The CDR3 runs 15 residues. The CDR3 region has the DNA TGTGCCAGCAGCTTATTAGGGGATAGCTCCTACGAGCAGTACTTC. Translating gives CASSLLGDSSYEQYF.

This clonotype was observed at least ten times. The chain links TRBV5-4 to TRBJ2-1; 10 bases map to TRBD2. The CDR3 consists of 15 residues. Germline values: CDR1 SGHNT, CDR2 YYREEE (reference sequence). The V and J ends lost 5 bases and 5 bases, in that order; junction bases with no gene match: 7. The CDR3 spells CASSSGLAGDNEQFF. CDR3 coding DNA: TGTGCCAGCAGTTCAGGGCTAGCGGGAGACAATGAGCAGTTCTTC.

This clonotype was recorded at least ten times. This chain connects TRBV7-2 to TRBJ1-5; 12 positions match TRBD1. Germline values: CDR1 SGHTA, CDR2 FQGNSA. With 0 bases clipped from V and 3 bases from J, the junction kept 3 bases outside the gene matches. The CDR3 sequence is 17 residues long. The DNA for the CDR3 is TGTGCCAGCAGCTTAGCGGGACAGGGGGCGGTCAATCAGCCCCAGCATTTT. Protein product: CASSLAGQGAVNQPQHF.

Many counts were recorded for this clonotype. V is TRBV4-1 and J is TRBJ2-3; 10 bases match TRBD2. V lost 3 bases, J lost 0 bases, and 9 bases stayed unmatched. CDR1 and CDR2 (germline): MGHRA, YSYEKL. This CDR3 is built from 18 residues. The CDR3: CASSHSPLAGESTDTQYF. In DNA, the CDR3 is TGCGCCAGCAGCCATAGTCCCCTAGCGGGAGAGAGCACAGATACGCAGTATTTT.

This clonotype was counted at least ten times. This chain joins TRBV19 and TRBJ1-2, with no clear D. From germline, CDR1 is LNHDA and CDR2 SQIVND (reference sequence). Between the trimmed V and J ends, which lost 4 bases and 0 bases, there was a span of 12 bases. This CDR3 contains 15 residues. DNA for the CDR3: TGTGCCAGTAGTACCGCCCCAGGAGCTAACTATGGCTACACCTTC. This gives the protein CASSTAPGANYGYTF.

This clonotype appeared many times. The chain joins TRBV11-2 to TRBJ2-5; D tentatively reads TRBD1 or TRBD2 (6 bases each). Per the germline V gene, CDR1 is SGHAT and CDR2 is FQNNGV. The CDR3 is made up of 16 amino acids. V shed 2 bases and J shed 5 bases, with 18 bases lying between them. The CDR3 region has the DNA TGTGCCAGCAGCTTAACAGGGACGGGGGTTATGGAGACCCAGTACTTC. Translation gives CASSLTGTGVMETQYF.

This clonotype has at least ten counts. The chain links TRBV30 to TRBJ1-2; a possible D gene is TRBD1 (5 bases). Trimming took 0 bases from V and 5 from J, leaving 13 bases between them. The CDR3 consists of 14 residues. The V gene's germline CDR1 is GTSNPN and CDR2 SVGIG (reference sequence). As DNA, the CDR3 is TGTGCCTGGAGTGTATATCGGGGCACGTATGGCTACACCTTC. Translated: CAWSVYRGTYGYTF.